This entry lists 28 T cell receptor beta chains sequenced from one sample in a study of PD-1 blockade in classical Hodgkin lymphoma. Autologous stem cell transplantation was followed by relapse in every patient, and brentuximab vedotin exposure varied. Clones were sequenced by immunoSEQ multiplex PCR, and TCRdb holds only the in-frame ones, with some missing. Of more than 90,000 clones in the sample, 80% to 90% were seen once. Sequencing used peripheral blood mononuclear cells (PBMCs), obtained before the second cycle of nivolumab. Receptor source: a human donor with classical Hodgkin lymphoma.

Here the CDR3 DNA reads TGTGCCAGCAGCCCAGCGGGCCGGGCAGATACGCAGTATTTT. Protein product: CASSPAGRADTQYF. The V call is TRBV13, the J call TRBJ2-3, with D perhaps matching TRBD2 (6 bases). The V gene lost 5 bases and the J gene lost 4 bases, with 13 bases spanning the gap. This CDR3 has 14 amino acids. Germline lookup yields CDR1 PRHDT and CDR2 FYEKMQ (reference sequence).

The chain is built from TRBV7-2 and TRBJ2-7; D is perhaps TRBD1 (5 bases). V shed 4 bases and J shed 4 bases, with 11 bases lying between them. The CDR3 length is 13 residues. Germline CDR1 is SGHTA and CDR2 is FQGNSA. The CDR3 loop is CASSSLDKYEQYF. For the CDR3, the DNA is TGTGCCAGCAGCTCCCTGGACAAATACGAGCAGTACTTC. The variable domain in full, with the rest retrieved from reference TRBV7-2 and TRBJ2-7, is GAGVSQSPSNKVTEKGKDVELRCDPISGHTALYWYRQSLGQGLEFLIYFQGNSAPDKSGLPSDRFSAERTGGSVSTLTIQRTQQEDSAVYLCASSSLDKYEQYFGPGTRLTVT.

This chain uses TRBV7-9 with TRBJ2-3; TRBD1 is a possible D gene (6 bases). This CDR3 comprises 17 residues. Germline CDR1 is SEHNR and CDR2 is FQNEAQ (reference sequence). The germline V and J ends were trimmed by 0 bases and 2 bases, with 15 bases remaining between them. CDR3 nucleotides: TGTGCCAGCAGCTTAGCGGGCAGGACAGTAAACACAGATACGCAGTATTTT. Protein sequence: CASSLAGRTVNTDTQYF.

The chain uses TRBV30 and TRBJ1-5; no firm D call. Germline CDR1 and CDR2: GTSNPN and SVGIG (reference sequence). This CDR3 spans 13 amino acids. V was cut by 3 bases and J by 2 bases, with 8 bases left in between. CDR3 DNA sequence: TGTGCCTGGAGCCAGTATGGCAATCAGCCCCAGCATTTT. This codes for CAWSQYGNQPQHF.

This clone was picked up a small number of times. This rearrangement joins TRBV7-2 to TRBJ1-2, with D possibly TRBD1 on 5 matching bases. CDR3 size: 15 residues. Germline loops: CDR1 SGHTA, CDR2 FQGNSA. The V gene lost 4 bases and the J gene lost 6 bases, with 18 bases spanning the gap. The CDR3 loop is CASSSGLGGIDGYTF. The CDR3 DNA reads TGTGCCAGCAGCTCCGGACTCGGGGGTATCGATGGCTACACCTTC.

This chain uses TRBV7-8 with TRBJ1-1; D is perhaps TRBD1 (5 bases). The germline V gene has CDR1 SGHVS and CDR2 FQNEAQ. V shed 5 bases and J shed 11 bases, with 21 bases lying between them. The CDR3 length is 14 residues. CDR3 residues: CASSPGFLPRGAFF. The CDR3 DNA is TGTGCCAGCAGCCCCGGATTCCTCCCCCGGGGGGCTTTCTTT.

This sequence joins TRBV28 and TRBJ2-2, with D tentatively TRBD1 or TRBD2 (5 bases each). V was cut by 8 bases and J by 2 bases, with 18 bases left in between. This CDR3 is 16 amino acids long. Germline loops: CDR1 MDHEN, CDR2 SYDVKM. CDR3 in DNA: TGTGCCAGCCTTACACGAGGGGCGATTAACACCGGGGAGCTGTTTTTT. Its translation is CASLTRGAINTGELFF.

The rearrangement joins TRBV5-1 to TRBJ1-3; D unresolved. V was trimmed by 0 bases and J by 0 bases, leaving 7 bases between them. The germline CDR1 and CDR2 sequences are SGHRS and YFSETQ. The CDR3 extends over 15 amino acids. CDR3 sequence reads: CASSLGISSGNTIYF. Written as DNA, the CDR3 is TGCGCCAGCAGCTTGGGCATCAGCTCTGGAAACACCATATATTTT. The full variable domain, rest sourced from reference TRBV5-1 and TRBJ1-3, is KAGVTQTPRYLIKTRGQQVTLSCSPISGHRSVSWYQQTPGQGLQFLFEYFSETQRNKGNFPGRFSGRQFSNSRSEMNVSTLELGDSALYLCASSLGISSGNTIYFGEGSWLTVV.

The rearrangement joins TRBV29-1 to TRBJ1-1; maybe TRBD1 (5 bases). The CDR3 is 12 amino acids. V gave up 8 bases and J gave up 4 bases, with 14 bases separating them. The germline V gene encodes CDR1 SQVTM and CDR2 ANQGSEA. The CDR3 DNA follows: TGCAGCTTCTCGGATGGGGGCACTGAAGCTTTCTTT. The encoded protein is CSFSDGGTEAFF.

The genes are TRBV9 and TRBJ1-2; no reliable D call. The V gene lost 0 bases and the J gene lost 3 bases, with 6 bases spanning the gap. CDR3 size: 13 residues. Germline CDR1 is SGDLS and CDR2 is YYNGEE. As DNA, the CDR3 is TGTGCCAGCAGCGTAGGTCCCTACTATGGCTACACCTTC. Protein: CASSVGPYYGYTF.

This clone has more than one count but fewer than ten. The chain employs TRBV4-3 and TRBJ2-7; 7 bases line up with TRBD2. Per germline, CDR1 LGHNA and CDR2 YSLEER. With 4 bases clipped from V and 3 bases from J, the junction kept 6 bases outside the gene matches. The CDR3 totals 14 residues. The CDR3 spells CASSPGVAGYEQYF. The DNA for the CDR3 is TGCGCCAGCAGCCCGGGGGTAGCGGGCTACGAGCAGTACTTC.

The chain recombines TRBV6-6 with TRBJ1-1, with TRBD1 matching 9 bases. Trimming took 5 bases from V and 10 from J; bases not matched to a gene: 5. Per the germline V gene, CDR1 is MNHNY and CDR2 is SVGAGI (reference sequence). There are 12 residues in the CDR3. Here the CDR3 DNA reads TGTGCCAGCAGTCCCCCGGGACAGGGAGCTTTCTTT. Protein sequence: CASSPPGQGAFF.

The rearrangement joins TRBV27 to TRBJ2-7; D uncertain. The V gene lost 3 bases and the J gene lost 2 bases, with 8 bases spanning the gap. The germline V gene has CDR1 MNHEY and CDR2 SMNVEV (reference sequence). This CDR3 is built from 13 residues. CDR3 residues: CASSLHRAYEQYF. DNA of the CDR3: TGTGCCAGCAGTTTGCATCGAGCCTACGAGCAGTACTTC.

The chain combines TRBV6-5 with TRBJ2-7; TRBD2 might be the D (6 bases). Trimming pared 2 bases from V and 2 bases from J, leaving 7 bases between. The CDR3 sequence is 13 residues long. Germline CDR1 MNHEY, CDR2 SVGAGI. Here the CDR3 reads CASSYGLPYEQYF. The CDR3 DNA is TGTGCCAGCAGTTACGGACTACCCTACGAGCAGTACTTC.

The chain links TRBV5-6 to TRBJ2-2, with a weak D call TRBD2 (5 bases). The V gene's germline CDR1 is SGHDT and CDR2 YYEEEE. Trimming stripped 5 bases from V and 5 bases from J, with 10 bases between. The CDR3 extends over 13 amino acids. The CDR3 DNA is TGTGCCAGCAGGGCCACGGGAACCGGGGAGCTGTTTTTT. It encodes CASRATGTGELFF.

This clone has just one count. The chain employs TRBV7-3 and TRBJ2-1, with a tentative D call TRBD1 (5 bases). Germline loops: CDR1 SGHTA, CDR2 FQGTGA. The CDR3 is made up of 13 amino acids. The ends were cut back, 0 bases at V and 9 bases at J, with 9 bases in the middle. The CDR3 DNA follows: TGTGCCAGCAGCTTAACGGGGCAGGGTGAGCAGTTCTTC. It yields the protein CASSLTGQGEQFF.

The chain has TRBV10-3 and TRBJ2-3, with TRBD1 identical over 8 bases. CDR1 is ENHRY and CDR2 is SYGVKD in the germline V gene. This CDR3 has 16 amino acids. V lost 3 bases to trimming and J lost 4 bases; unmatched junction nucleotides: 9. The CDR3 DNA is TGTGCCATCAGTGACTCCTTGACAGGGGCGGCAGATACGCAGTATTTT. This gives the protein CAISDSLTGAADTQYF.

The CDR3 region has the DNA TGTGCCAGCAGCCTCGTCTTGGCTAGCACAGATACGCAGTATTTT. Amino acids: CASSLVLASTDTQYF. The chain combines TRBV11-2 with TRBJ2-3; D is undetermined. The V end was cut by 5 bases, the J end by 0 bases, with 12 bases between. The germline CDR1 and CDR2 sequences are SGHAT and FQNNGV. The CDR3 contains 15 residues.

This chain connects TRBV7-9 to TRBJ1-5; D call uncertain. Germline CDR1 and CDR2: SEHNR and FQNEAQ (reference sequence). The CDR3 is 14 residues long. The ends were cut back, 1 base at V and 3 bases at J, with 7 bases in the middle. The CDR3: CASSLVPLNQPQHF. The CDR3 DNA follows: TGTGCCAGCAGCTTAGTCCCTCTCAATCAGCCCCAGCATTTT.

This rearrangement joins TRBV10-3 to TRBJ2-5; D assignment may be TRBD1 or TRBD2 (5 bases each). V was pared by 10 bases and J by 5 bases, with 17 bases between. The CDR3 contains 13 residues. CDR1 ENHRY and CDR2 SYGVKD come from the germline V gene. The CDR3 is CATCTGTTETQYF. For the CDR3, the DNA is TGTGCCACCTGCACCGGGACGACGGAGACCCAGTACTTC.

V usage is TRBV7-2 and J usage is TRBJ2-7, with D perhaps TRBD1 or TRBD2 (6 bases each). The CDR3 has 17 residues. Germline CDR1 is SGHTA and CDR2 is FQGNSA. V shed 5 bases and J shed 0 bases, with 20 bases lying between them. The chain's CDR3 is CASSPWGPSAYSYEQYF. CDR3 DNA: TGTGCCAGCAGCCCCTGGGGGCCTAGCGCCTACTCCTACGAGCAGTACTTC.

The chain links TRBV29-1 to TRBJ1-1; D is undetermined. CDR1 is SQVTM and CDR2 is ANQGSEA in the germline V gene. The CDR3 spans 13 residues. With 5 bases removed from V and 0 bases from J, the gap between germline ends came to 10 bases. The CDR3 coding sequence is TGCAGCGTTCGGACTTCTGTGAACACTGAAGCTTTCTTT. Encoded protein: CSVRTSVNTEAFF.

The rearrangement uses TRBV30 and TRBJ1-2; perhaps TRBD1 as D (5 bases). The length of the CDR3 is 11 residues. Looked up from germline, CDR1 is GTSNPN and CDR2 is SVGIG (reference sequence). V lost 5 bases to trimming and J lost 8 bases, with 12 bases between them. This CDR3 reads CAWSTGTGYTF. The CDR3 DNA reads as TGTGCCTGGTCCACCGGGACCGGCTACACCTTC.

This clone is a singleton in its sample. The rearrangement joins TRBV2 to TRBJ1-1; D might be TRBD1 (5 bases). The CDR3 is 15 amino acids. CDR1 is SNHLY and CDR2 is FYNNEI in the germline V gene. Between the trimmed V and J ends, which lost 8 bases and 0 bases, there was a span of 16 bases. The CDR3 here is CASQHKAGLNTEAFF. CDR3 sequence (DNA): TGTGCCAGCCAACACAAGGCAGGGTTGAACACTGAAGCTTTCTTT.

The chain links TRBV6-5 to TRBJ1-5, with a possible D match to TRBD1 (6 bases). The germline V and J ends were trimmed by 6 bases and 4 bases, with 10 bases remaining between them. Germline values: CDR1 MNHEY, CDR2 SVGAGI. The CDR3 has 13 amino acids. The CDR3 reads CASREGVNQPQHF. The CDR3 DNA reads TGTGCCAGCAGAGAGGGGGTGAATCAGCCCCAGCATTTT.

This clone was counted a single time. The V and J genes are TRBV7-8 and TRBJ2-7; possible D gene TRBD1, 5 bases. The CDR3 is 14 residues long. Trimming removed 2 bases from V and 4 bases from J, with 12 bases in between. Germline V lookup: CDR1 SGHVS, CDR2 FQNEAQ. The CDR3 loop reads CASSLTDMVYEQYF. CDR3 bases: TGTGCCAGCAGCTTAACGGACATGGTGTACGAGCAGTACTTC. Variable domain in full (rest from reference TRBV7-8 and TRBJ2-7): GAGVSQSPRYKVAKRGQDVALRCDPISGHVSLFWYQQALGQGPEFLTYFQNEAQLDKSGLPSDRFFAERPEGSVSTLKIQRTQQEDSAVYLCASSLTDMVYEQYFGPGTRLTVT.

Only a few counts were recorded for this clone. The chain is built from TRBV7-2 and TRBJ2-1; no definite D call. This CDR3 region has 12 residues. Germline CDR1 and CDR2: SGHTA and FQGNSA. V lost 2 bases, J lost 10 bases, and 9 bases lay in between. CDR3 region: CASSLFRSEQFF. The CDR3 bases are TGTGCCAGCAGCTTATTTAGGTCCGAGCAGTTCTTC.

V is TRBV10-3 and J is TRBJ1-4; D is unclear. The CDR3 covers 14 residues. Deletions cut 3 bases from V and 4 bases from J, with 9 bases between. CDR1 ENHRY and CDR2 SYGVKD come from the germline V gene. The CDR3 loop is CAISETALNEKLFF. CDR3 coding DNA: TGTGCCATCAGTGAAACAGCCCTTAATGAAAAACTGTTTTTT.